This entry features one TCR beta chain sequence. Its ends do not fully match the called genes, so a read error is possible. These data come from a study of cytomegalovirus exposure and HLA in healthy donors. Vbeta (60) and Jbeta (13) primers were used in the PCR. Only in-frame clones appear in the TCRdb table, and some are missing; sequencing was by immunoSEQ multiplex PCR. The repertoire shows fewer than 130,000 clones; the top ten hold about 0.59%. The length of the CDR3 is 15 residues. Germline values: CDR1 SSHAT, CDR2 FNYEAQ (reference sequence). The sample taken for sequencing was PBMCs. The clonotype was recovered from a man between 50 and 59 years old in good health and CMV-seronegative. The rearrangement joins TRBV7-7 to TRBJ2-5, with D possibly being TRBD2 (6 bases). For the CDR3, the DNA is TGTGCTAGCAGCTTAGTGTACCAGGGAGGCGAGACCCAGTACTTC. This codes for CASSLVYQGGETQYF.